The clone carrying this T cell receptor beta chain was found a few times. Antigen unknown. These data originate in a study of blood T cells in healthy people across ages. Study context: For every two T cells, template switching captured about one barcoded beta molecule.

No fewer than 6.5 million PBMCs went into each sample. This CDR3 has 12 amino acids. With 6 bases removed from V and 3 bases from J, the gap between germline ends came to 11 bases. Germline CDR1 and CDR2: DFQATT and SNEGSKA (reference sequence). Alongside a J-beta primer mix, a sample-barcoded 5' primer served in a second PCR lasting about 7 to 12 cycles. Through a template-switch adaptor with 12 random nucleotides, each cDNA molecule received a tag. TCRdb reprocessed the 5' RACE reads via MiXCR and lists one record per CDR3 protein. Of over a million distinct CDR3 sequences listed, around 43% are singletons. Whole-study results and caveats: The long-lived group displayed more naive CD4+ cells, plus higher diversity, than the aged donors did.

The sequenced sample consisted of blood. The chain uses TRBV20-1 and TRBJ2-5, with D unclear. The clonotype originates from a woman aged 60-75 years in good health. This CDR3 is CSALGLKETQYF. For the CDR3, the DNA is TGCAGTGCCTTGGGGTTAAAAGAGACCCAGTACTTC.